The next 18 T cell receptor beta chains were all read from a single sample in a study of T cells after yellow fever vaccination. From the 5' RACE reads, TCRdb called clonotypes with MiXCR, one entry per CDR3 protein. The data hold fewer than 650,000 distinct CDR3 sequences, with about a fifth observed a single time. This specimen was PBMCs, taken roughly 20 days after the first yellow fever vaccination. These receptor sequences come from a man aged 18 to 35 who received the YFV17D yellow fever vaccine.

This chain joins TRBV20-1 and TRBJ1-6; 9 bases align to TRBD1. With V trimmed by 5 bases and J by 10 bases, 9 bases remained unmatched. Per the germline V gene, CDR1 is DFQATT and CDR2 is SNEGSKA (reference sequence). The CDR3 is 14 amino acids. CDR3 region: CSAEGQGVGSPLHF. The CDR3 bases are TGCAGTGCTGAGGGACAGGGAGTCGGGTCACCCCTCCACTTT.

Many counts were recorded for this clonotype. This chain joins TRBV20-1 and TRBJ2-5, with D possibly matching TRBD2 (5 bases). The CDR3 spans 13 residues. V was clipped by 1 base and J by 3 bases, with 9 bases between them. From germline, CDR1 is DFQATT and CDR2 SNEGSKA (reference sequence). CDR3 protein: CSARGTEEETQYF. The DNA for the CDR3 is TGCAGTGCTAGAGGGACGGAGGAAGAGACCCAGTACTTC.

This clonotype showed up just a few times. The rearrangement links TRBV4-1 to TRBJ2-5; D is ambiguous. V shed 3 bases and J shed 0 bases, with 11 bases lying between them. Per the germline V gene, CDR1 is MGHRA and CDR2 is YSYEKL. The CDR3 is made up of 15 amino acids. The CDR3 loop is CASSHKDGYQETQYF. The DNA for the CDR3 is TGCGCCAGCAGCCACAAGGACGGGTACCAAGAGACCCAGTACTTC.

The chain combines TRBV5-1 with TRBJ1-5; 7 positions match TRBD1. The CDR3 runs 15 residues. The germline V gene encodes CDR1 SGHRS and CDR2 YFSETQ. The ends lost 0 bases at V and 6 bases at J; junction bases unmatched: 6. CDR3 bases: TGCGCCAGCAGCTTGGGGCAGGGGGTCGGTCAGCCCCAGCATTTT. Its protein is CASSLGQGVGQPQHF.

This clonotype has only a few counts. Germline and junction disagree at one end, which may indicate a read error. The chain links TRBV12-3 or TRBV12-4 to TRBJ1-2; maybe TRBD1 (5 bases). This CDR3 region has 11 residues. The CDR3 here is CASSLVTQGGF. The CDR3 bases are TGTGCCAGCAGTTTAGTAACCCAGGGAGGCTTC.

This clonotype was counted many times. CDR3 DNA sequence: TGTGCCAGCAGCTTATCGAGGGATACGCAGTATTTT. Translating it yields CASSLSRDTQYF. The rearrangement joins TRBV7-3 to TRBJ2-3, with D hard to call. The CDR3 consists of 12 residues. Germline values: CDR1 SGHTA, CDR2 FQGTGA. Trimming left V 2 bases short and J 6 bases short, with 6 bases between.

This chain uses TRBV11-2 with TRBJ2-2, with no clear D. Trimming left V 5 bases short and J 1 base short, with 8 bases between. The CDR3 is 14 amino acids. Per the germline V gene, CDR1 is SGHAT and CDR2 is FQNNGV. Here the CDR3 DNA reads TGTGCCAGCAGCACCTACAAGAACACCGGGGAGCTGTTTTTT. Translated, it gives CASSTYKNTGELFF.

This clonotype was recorded a few times. The chain joins TRBV4-1 to TRBJ2-3; D is possibly TRBD2 (6 bases). The germline V gene encodes CDR1 MGHRA and CDR2 YSYEKL. The germline V and J ends were trimmed by 4 bases and 0 bases, with 14 bases remaining between them. This CDR3 has 16 amino acids. CDR3 protein: CASSRRGVTSTDTQYF. The CDR3, as DNA: TGCGCCAGCAGCCGGCGGGGAGTCACTAGCACAGATACGCAGTATTTT.

The chain combines TRBV4-1 with TRBJ1-2; the match to TRBD1 covers 8 bases. CDR3 length: 16 amino acids. V shed 1 base, J shed 6 bases, and the junction held 10 bases outside the gene matches. CDR1 and CDR2 from the germline V gene are MGHRA and YSYEKL. The chain's CDR3 is CASSQGLGQGLNGYTF. CDR3 nucleotides: TGCGCCAGCAGCCAAGGCTTAGGACAGGGTCTAAATGGCTACACCTTC.

Ten or more counts support this clonotype. The CDR3: CASSLSRDYEQYF. Written as DNA, the CDR3 is TGCGCCAGCAGCTTGTCCAGGGATTACGAGCAGTACTTC. The chain joins TRBV5-1 to TRBJ2-7; D perhaps matches TRBD1 (5 bases). The CDR3 totals 13 residues. Germline lookup yields CDR1 SGHRS and CDR2 YFSETQ. Trimming cost V 1 base and J 4 bases, with 9 bases left between them.

This clonotype was counted a few times. CDR3 sequence: CASSPAELANYGYTF. The CDR3 nucleotides read TGTGCCAGCTCACCAGCCGAGTTAGCTAACTATGGCTACACCTTC. The chain joins TRBV18 to TRBJ1-2; D gene uncertain. The CDR3 runs to 15 residues. The germline gives CDR1 KGHSH, CDR2 LQKENI. The V gene lost 2 bases and the J gene lost 0 bases, with 10 bases spanning the gap.

The chain is built from TRBV7-6 and TRBJ2-1; perhaps TRBD2 as D (7 bases). Per the germline V gene, CDR1 is SGHVS and CDR2 is FNYEAQ. There are 15 residues in the CDR3. Trimming cost V 7 bases and J 4 bases, with 17 bases left between them. The CDR3 loop reads CASTLTGGIYNEQFF. CDR3 nucleotides: TGTGCCAGCACACTGACGGGGGGCATATACAATGAGCAGTTCTTC.

This clonotype occurred a few times. This rearrangement joins TRBV3-1 to TRBJ2-5, with TRBD1 as a possible D gene (6 bases). Deletions cut 0 bases from V and 0 bases from J, with 11 bases between. CDR1 and CDR2 from the germline V gene are LGHDT and YNNKEL (reference sequence). The CDR3 is 16 amino acids. The CDR3 loop reads CASSQDGQGYQETQYF. The CDR3 nucleotides read TGTGCCAGCAGCCAAGATGGGCAGGGGTACCAAGAGACCCAGTACTTC.

This clonotype was observed a few times. The chain links TRBV5-1 to TRBJ1-1; D remains ambiguous. The V gene lost 4 bases and the J gene lost 4 bases, with 14 bases spanning the gap. The CDR3 sequence is 14 residues long. Germline V CDR1 and CDR2: SGHRS, YFSETQ. CDR3 sequence: CASSTQRRGTEAFF. CDR3 DNA: TGCGCCAGCAGCACTCAACGGCGGGGCACTGAAGCTTTCTTT.

This clonotype was detected a few times. The chain couples TRBV23-1 to TRBJ2-7; tentatively, D is TRBD1 (5 bases). TRBV23-1 belongs to the ORF category, with a function that is uncertain. This CDR3 has 12 residues. Trimming stripped 10 bases from V and 2 bases from J, with 12 bases between. CDR3 loop: CAIRQLTYEQYV. The CDR3 DNA is TGCGCCATCCGACAGCTTACCTACGAGCAGTACGTC.

The rearrangement joins TRBV5-1 to TRBJ2-1, with 9 bases matching TRBD2. J gave up 5 bases and V 3 bases, and 9 bases lay outside the gene matches. This CDR3 contains 16 residues. Germline CDR1 and CDR2: SGHRS and YFSETQ. The CDR3 sequence is CASSSSLAGADNEQFF. CDR3 coding DNA: TGCGCCAGCAGCTCCTCGTTAGCGGGGGCGGACAATGAGCAGTTCTTC.

The chain couples TRBV6-5 to TRBJ2-5, with 7 bases that match TRBD2. The germline V gene encodes CDR1 MNHEY and CDR2 SVGAGI. CDR3 length equals 15 residues. After removal of 1 base from V and 1 base from J, the junction contained 3 bases not matched to a gene. In nucleotides, the CDR3 is TGTGCCAGCAGTTACTGGGGGGGGACCCAAGAGACCCAGTACTTC. This sequence encodes CASSYWGGTQETQYF.

This clonotype was counted at least ten times. The chain combines TRBV12-3 or TRBV12-4 with TRBJ1-1; D is undetermined. The CDR3 covers 14 residues. Between the trimmed V and J ends, which lost 7 bases and 0 bases, there was a span of 12 bases. For the CDR3, the DNA is TGTGCCAGCACAATCCCTCCTTTGAACACTGAAGCTTTCTTT. Its translation is CASTIPPLNTEAFF.